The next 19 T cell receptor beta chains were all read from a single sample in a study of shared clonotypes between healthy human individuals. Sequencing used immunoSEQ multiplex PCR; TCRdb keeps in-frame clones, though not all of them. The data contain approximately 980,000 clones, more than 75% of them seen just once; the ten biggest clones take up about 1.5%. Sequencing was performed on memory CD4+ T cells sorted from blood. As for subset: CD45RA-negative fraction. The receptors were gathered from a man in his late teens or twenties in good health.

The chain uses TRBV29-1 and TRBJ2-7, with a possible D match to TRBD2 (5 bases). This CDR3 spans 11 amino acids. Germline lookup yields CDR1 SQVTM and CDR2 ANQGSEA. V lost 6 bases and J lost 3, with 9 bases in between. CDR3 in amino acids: CSVARDYEQYF. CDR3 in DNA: TGCAGCGTAGCCCGGGACTACGAGCAGTACTTC.

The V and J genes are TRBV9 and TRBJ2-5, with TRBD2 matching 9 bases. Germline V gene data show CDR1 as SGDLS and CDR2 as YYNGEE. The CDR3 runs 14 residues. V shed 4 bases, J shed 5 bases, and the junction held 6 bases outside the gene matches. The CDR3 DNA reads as TGTGCCAGCAGCCCTGGGACTAGCAAGGAGACCCAGTACTTC. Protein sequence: CASSPGTSKETQYF. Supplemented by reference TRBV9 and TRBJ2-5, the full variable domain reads DSGVTQTPKHLITATGQRVTLRCSPRSGDLSVYWYQQSLDQGLQFLIQYYNGEERAKGNILERFSAQQFPDLHSELNLSSLELGDSALYFCASSPGTSKETQYFGPGTRLLVL.

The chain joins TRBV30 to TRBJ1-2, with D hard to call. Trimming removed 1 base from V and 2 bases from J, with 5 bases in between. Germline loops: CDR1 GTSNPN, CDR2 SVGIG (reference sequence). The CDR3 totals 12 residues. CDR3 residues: CAWSDGNYGYTF. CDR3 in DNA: TGTGCCTGGAGTGACGGGAACTATGGCTACACCTTC.

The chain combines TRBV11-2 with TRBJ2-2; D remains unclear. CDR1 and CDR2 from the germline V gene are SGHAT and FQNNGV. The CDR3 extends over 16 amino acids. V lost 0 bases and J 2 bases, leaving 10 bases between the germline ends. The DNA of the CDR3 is TGTGCCAGCAGCTTAGAGGGCGGATCTAACACCGGGGAGCTGTTTTTT. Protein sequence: CASSLEGGSNTGELFF.

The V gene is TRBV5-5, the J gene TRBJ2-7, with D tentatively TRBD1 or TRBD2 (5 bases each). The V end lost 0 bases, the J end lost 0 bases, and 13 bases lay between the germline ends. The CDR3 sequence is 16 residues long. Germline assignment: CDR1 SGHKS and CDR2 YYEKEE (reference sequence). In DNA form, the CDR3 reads TGTGCCAGCAGCTTGGTTGGGGCAGGGAGCTCCTACGAGCAGTACTTC. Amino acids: CASSLVGAGSSYEQYF.

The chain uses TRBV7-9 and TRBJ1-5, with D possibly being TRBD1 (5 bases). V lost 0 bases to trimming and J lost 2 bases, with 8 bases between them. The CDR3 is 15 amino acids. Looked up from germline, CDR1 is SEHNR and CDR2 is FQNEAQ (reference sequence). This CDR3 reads CASSLAEGGNQPQHF. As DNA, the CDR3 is TGTGCCAGCAGCTTAGCGGAAGGGGGCAATCAGCCCCAGCATTTT.

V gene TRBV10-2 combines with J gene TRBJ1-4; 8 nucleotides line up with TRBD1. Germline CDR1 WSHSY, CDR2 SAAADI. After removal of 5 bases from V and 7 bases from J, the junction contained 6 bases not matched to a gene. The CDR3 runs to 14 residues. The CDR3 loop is CASSYQGAGEKLFF. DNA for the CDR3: TGCGCCAGCAGTTACCAGGGGGCAGGTGAAAAACTGTTTTTT.

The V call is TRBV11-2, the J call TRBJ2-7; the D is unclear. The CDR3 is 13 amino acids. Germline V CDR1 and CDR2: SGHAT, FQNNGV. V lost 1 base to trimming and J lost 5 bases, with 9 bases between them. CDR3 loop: CASSLGLSDEQYF. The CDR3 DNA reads TGTGCCAGCAGCTTAGGCCTATCCGACGAGCAGTACTTC.

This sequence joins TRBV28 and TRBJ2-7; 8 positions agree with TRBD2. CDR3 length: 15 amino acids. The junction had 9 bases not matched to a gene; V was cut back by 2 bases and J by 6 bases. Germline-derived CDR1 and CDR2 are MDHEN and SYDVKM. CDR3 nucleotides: TGTGCCAGCAGTTTAGGGGGTACTAGCGGAGCCGAGCAGTACTTC. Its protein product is CASSLGGTSGAEQYF.

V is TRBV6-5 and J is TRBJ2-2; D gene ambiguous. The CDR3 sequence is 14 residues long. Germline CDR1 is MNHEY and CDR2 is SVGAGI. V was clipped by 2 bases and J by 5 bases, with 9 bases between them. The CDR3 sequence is CASSYDPRTGELFF. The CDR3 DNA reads TGTGCCAGCAGTTACGACCCTAGGACCGGGGAGCTGTTTTTT.

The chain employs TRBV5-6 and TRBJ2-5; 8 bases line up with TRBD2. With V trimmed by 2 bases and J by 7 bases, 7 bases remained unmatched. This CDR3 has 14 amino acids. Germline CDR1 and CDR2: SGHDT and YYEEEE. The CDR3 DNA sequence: TGTGCCAGCAGCTTAGCGGGGGAATGGGGGACCCAGTACTTC. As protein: CASSLAGEWGTQYF.

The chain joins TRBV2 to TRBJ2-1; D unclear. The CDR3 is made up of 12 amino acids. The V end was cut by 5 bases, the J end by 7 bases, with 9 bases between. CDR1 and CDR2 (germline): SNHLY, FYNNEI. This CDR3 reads CASSRTANEQFF. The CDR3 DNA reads TGTGCCAGCAGTCGGACCGCTAATGAGCAGTTCTTC.

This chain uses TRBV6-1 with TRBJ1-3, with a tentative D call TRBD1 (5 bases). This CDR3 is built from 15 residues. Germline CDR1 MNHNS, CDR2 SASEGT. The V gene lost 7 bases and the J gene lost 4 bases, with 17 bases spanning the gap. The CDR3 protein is CASNPLGGDGNTIYF. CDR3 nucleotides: TGTGCCAGCAACCCATTGGGAGGGGACGGAAACACCATATATTTT.

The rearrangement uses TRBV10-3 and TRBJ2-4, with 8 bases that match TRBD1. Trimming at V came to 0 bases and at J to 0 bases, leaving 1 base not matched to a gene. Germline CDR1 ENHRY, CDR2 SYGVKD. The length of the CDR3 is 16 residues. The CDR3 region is CAISESGTGAKNIQYF. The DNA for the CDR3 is TGTGCCATCAGTGAGTCGGGGACAGGAGCCAAAAACATTCAGTACTTC.

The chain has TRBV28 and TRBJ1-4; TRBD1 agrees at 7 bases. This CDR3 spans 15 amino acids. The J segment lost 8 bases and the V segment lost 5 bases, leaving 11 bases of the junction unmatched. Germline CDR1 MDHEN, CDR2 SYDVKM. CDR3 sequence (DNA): TGTGCCAGCAGTGCCCCGAGACAGGGATTAGAAAAACTGTTTTTT. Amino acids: CASSAPRQGLEKLFF.

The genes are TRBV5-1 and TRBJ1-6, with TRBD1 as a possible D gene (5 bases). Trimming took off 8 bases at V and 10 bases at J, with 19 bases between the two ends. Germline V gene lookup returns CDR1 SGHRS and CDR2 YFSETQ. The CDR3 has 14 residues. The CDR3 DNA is TGCGCCAGTATGGGGGAGGGCGCGGGATCACCCCTCCACTTT. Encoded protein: CASMGEGAGSPLHF.

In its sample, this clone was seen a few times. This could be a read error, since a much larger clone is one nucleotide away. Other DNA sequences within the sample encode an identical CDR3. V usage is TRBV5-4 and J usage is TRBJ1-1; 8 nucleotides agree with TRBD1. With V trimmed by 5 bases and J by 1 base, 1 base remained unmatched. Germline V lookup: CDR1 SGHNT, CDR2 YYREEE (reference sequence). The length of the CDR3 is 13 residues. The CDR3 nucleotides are TGTGCCAGCAGTGGACAGGGGAACACTGAAGCTTTCTTT. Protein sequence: CASSGQGNTEAFF.

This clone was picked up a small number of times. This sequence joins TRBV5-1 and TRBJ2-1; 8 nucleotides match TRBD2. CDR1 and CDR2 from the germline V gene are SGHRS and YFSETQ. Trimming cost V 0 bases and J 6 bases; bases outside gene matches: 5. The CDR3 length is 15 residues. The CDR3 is CASSLASGSSNEQFF. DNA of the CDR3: TGCGCCAGCAGCTTGGCGAGCGGGAGCTCCAATGAGCAGTTCTTC.

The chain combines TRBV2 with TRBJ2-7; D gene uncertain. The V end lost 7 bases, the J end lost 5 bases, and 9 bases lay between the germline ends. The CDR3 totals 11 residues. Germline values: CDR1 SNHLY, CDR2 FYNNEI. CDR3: CASIGMDEQYF. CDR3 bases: TGTGCCAGCATTGGTATGGACGAGCAGTACTTC.